The clone carrying this TCR beta chain was found a few times. Caucasian, healthy and from Russia, the donors were aged between roughly 6 and 95. Every sample had a minimum of 6.5 million PBMCs isolated. This entry belongs to a study of blood T cells in healthy people across ages. The CDR3 runs 16 residues. CDR1 is ENHRY, CDR2 SYGVKD, per germline. V lost 2 bases to trimming and J lost 0 bases; unmatched junction nucleotides: 6. A sample-barcoded 5' primer and a J-beta primer mix were used in a second PCR of roughly 7 to 11 cycles. Each cDNA molecule, via a template-switch adaptor with 12 random nucleotides, was tagged. Samples each returned at least 3 million CDR3-containing paired-end reads. From the 5' RACE reads, TCRdb called clonotypes with MiXCR, one entry per CDR3 protein. The sample lists over a million distinct CDR3 sequences, under 55% occurring once.

The V and J genes are TRBV10-3 and TRBJ2-5, with 7 nucleotides matching TRBD2. The receptor was derived from a woman aged 18-29 years in good health. Sequenced material: blood. DNA for the CDR3: TGTGCCATCAGTGAGCCTCTAGCGGAGTACCAAGAGACCCAGTACTTC. It encodes CAISEPLAEYQETQYF.